A selection of T cell receptor beta chains follows, all from one sample in a study of cytotoxic CD8 clonotypes in ibrutinib-treated CLL. Profiling relied on immunoSEQ multiplex PCR, and the TCRdb table lists in-frame clones only, not all of them. The sample holds roughly 30,000 clones, 76% seen once. The sample consisted of PBMCs, taken after 36 months of ibrutinib treatment. All receptors derive from a human donor with chronic lymphocytic leukemia. Each CDR3 is given with its conserved first and last residue. D genes are given only for firm matches. The size of a clone is reported for some rows only, either as once, few or many, or as a class for expanded clones.

v_gene,abundance,j_gene,len,d_gene,CDR3aa,CDR3nt
TRBV19,.,TRBJ2-7,13,TRBD1,CASSPGQTYEQYF,TGTGCCAGTAGTCCGGGACAGACCTACGAGCAGTACTTC
TRBV6-5,.,TRBJ1-1,14,.,CASSYLGVNTEAFF,TGTGCCAGCAGTTACTTAGGGGTGAACACTGAAGCTTTCTTT
TRBV5-4,.,TRBJ1-1,14,.,CASSLDMDSGKAFF,TGTGCCAGCAGCTTGGATATGGACTCCGGTAAAGCTTTCTTT
TRBV27,few,TRBJ2-5,14,.,CASSLSRGRETQYF,TGTGCCAGCAGTTTATCGAGGGGAAGAGAGACCCAGTACTTC
TRBV7-8,.,TRBJ2-7,14,TRBD2,CASSAAGGSYEQYF,TGTGCCAGCAGCGCCGCGGGGGGGTCCTACGAGCAGTACTTC
TRBV6-6,few,TRBJ2-2,13,.,CASSYRSPGELFF,TGTGCCAGCAGTTACAGGAGTCCCGGGGAGCTGTTTTTT
TRBV7-6,.,TRBJ2-1,14,.,CASSLTEMSGEKFF,TGTGCCAGCAGCTTAACTGAAATGAGTGGTGAGAAGTTCTTC
TRBV5-1,few,TRBJ1-5,17,.,CASSLGEGDGSNQPQHF,TGCGCCAGCAGCTTGGGTGAGGGGGACGGGAGCAATCAGCCCCAGCATTTT
TRBV5-6,.,TRBJ1-5,16,TRBD1,CASSKGTGRGNQPQHF,TGTGCCAGCAGCAAAGGGACAGGGAGGGGCAATCAGCCCCAGCATTTT
TRBV4-1,.,TRBJ2-1,18,TRBD2,CASSQRTSGESSYNEQFF,TGCGCCAGCAGCCAACGTACTAGCGGTGAGAGCTCCTACAATGAGCAGTTCTTC
TRBV6-6,.,TRBJ1-2,14,.,CASSYSTASYGYTF,TGTGCCAGCAGTTACTCCACGGCGTCCTATGGCTACACCTTC
TRBV7-6,.,TRBJ2-7,14,.,CASSLGVAGDEQYF,TGTGCCAGCAGCTTGGGGGTCGCCGGCGACGAGCAGTACTTC
TRBV6-5,.,TRBJ1-2,14,.,CASRYRAGGYGYTF,TGTGCCAGCAGGTACAGGGCCGGCGGCTATGGCTACACCTTC
TRBV19,.,TRBJ2-7,14,.,CASSIVKGSYEQYF,TGTGCCAGTAGTATAGTAAAGGGGTCATACGAGCAGTACTTC
TRBV11-2,.,TRBJ2-5,12,.,CASSLAQETQYF,TGTGCCAGCAGCTTGGCCCAAGAGACCCAGTACTTC
TRBV27,.,TRBJ1-6,15,TRBD1,CASSFWQGANSPLHF,TGTGCCAGCAGTTTTTGGCAGGGGGCGAATTCACCCCTCCACTTT
TRBV7-3,.,TRBJ2-2,16,TRBD2,CASAKAPAGGSGELFF,TGTGCCAGCGCGAAGGCCCCCGCGGGGGGATCCGGGGAGCTGTTTTTT
TRBV6-4,.,TRBJ1-1,15,.,CASRGRPPMNTEAFF,TGTGCCAGCAGGGGACGTCCACCCATGAACACTGAAGCTTTCTTT
TRBV30,.,TRBJ2-1,15,TRBD2,CAWSLLAGGSNEQFF,TGTGCCTGGAGCCTACTAGCGGGGGGCAGCAATGAGCAGTTCTTC
TRBV7-8,.,TRBJ1-1,14,.,CASSPRERYTEAFF,TGTGCCAGCAGTCCCAGGGAAAGGTACACTGAAGCTTTCTTT
TRBV10-3,.,TRBJ1-2,13,TRBD1,CAISESPGGGYTF,TGTGCCATCAGTGAGTCCCCAGGGGGAGGCTACACCTTC
TRBV11-2,.,TRBJ1-1,13,.,CASSLEGSVEAFF,TGTGCCAGCAGCTTAGAGGGGTCAGTAGAAGCTTTCTTT
TRBV7-9,.,TRBJ2-7,16,TRBD2,CASSSSGTSRTYEQYF,TGTGCCAGCAGCTCGTCCGGGACTAGTCGAACCTACGAGCAGTACTTC
TRBV7-2,.,TRBJ1-5,14,.,CASSVGPSGLTQHF,TGTGCCAGCAGCGTAGGCCCCTCGGGCTTAACCCAGCATTTT
TRBV5-6,.,TRBJ2-7,15,.,CASRPPGTPYYEQYF,TGTGCCAGCAGACCGCCCGGGACACCCTACTACGAGCAGTACTTC
TRBV7-9,.,TRBJ1-2,14,.,CASSWREMIYGYTF,TGTGCCAGCAGCTGGCGGGAAATGATCTATGGCTACACCTTC
TRBV5-5,.,TRBJ2-5,14,.,CASSFPLGEETQYF,TGTGCCAGCAGCTTCCCCCTTGGGGAAGAGACCCAGTACTTC
TRBV9,few,TRBJ1-6,13,.,CASSASGYSPLHF,TGTGCCAGCAGCGCGAGTGGCTATTCACCCCTCCACTTT
TRBV7-6,medium-sized,TRBJ2-1,13,.,CASSLNRGNEQFF,TGTGCCAGCAGCTTAAATCGGGGCAATGAGCAGTTCTTC
TRBV16,few,TRBJ1-5,14,TRBD1,CASILDRDLQPQHF,TGTGCCAGCATCCTTGACAGGGACCTTCAGCCCCAGCATTTT
TRBV18,.,TRBJ1-2,14,.,CASSPGGGGYGYTF,TGTGCCAGCTCACCAGGAGGCGGGGGCTATGGCTACACCTTC
TRBV6-5,.,TRBJ2-7,12,.,CASSYQGYEQYF,TGTGCCAGCAGTTACCAAGGCTACGAGCAGTACTTC
TRBV5-1,.,TRBJ2-3,17,TRBD2,CASSLGPAGGFTDTQYF,TGCGCCAGCAGCTTGGGACCAGCGGGGGGCTTTACAGATACGCAGTATTTT
TRBV4-1,.,TRBJ2-7,15,TRBD1,CASSLQPGQTYEQYF,TGCGCCAGCAGCCTACAACCGGGACAGACCTACGAGCAGTACTTC
TRBV5-4,.,TRBJ1-6,15,.,CASSPTGTNNSPLHF,TGTGCCAGCAGCCCCACAGGGACTAATAATTCACCCCTCCACTTT
TRBV5-1,.,TRBJ1-2,17,TRBD1,CASSYEVGQRPNYGYTF,TGCGCCAGCAGTTATGAGGTGGGACAGCGACCAAACTATGGCTACACCTTC
TRBV5-1,.,TRBJ1-1,14,.,CASSLAAGWAEAFF,TGCGCCAGCAGCTTGGCCGCAGGATGGGCTGAAGCTTTCTTT
TRBV18,.,TRBJ1-1,15,.,CASSPPGPMNTEAFF,TGTGCCAGCTCACCACCGGGACCGATGAACACTGAAGCTTTCTTT
TRBV4-2,.,TRBJ2-5,17,TRBD2,CASSQDIPSAGEETQYF,TGTGCCAGCAGCCAAGATATCCCCTCAGCGGGGGAAGAGACCCAGTACTTC
TRBV11-2,.,TRBJ2-3,16,.,CASSLKSGTVADTQYF,TGTGCCAGCAGCTTAAAGTCGGGAACCGTAGCAGATACGCAGTATTTT
TRBV15,.,TRBJ2-7,17,.,CATSRGDIETDTYEQYF,TGTGCCACCAGCAGAGGCGACATCGAGACGGACACCTACGAGCAGTACTTC
TRBV9,.,TRBJ2-2,14,.,CASSEDGDTGELFF,TGTGCCAGCAGCGAGGACGGGGACACCGGGGAGCTGTTTTTT
TRBV6-5,.,TRBJ2-1,14,.,CASSYLGLNNEQFF,TGTGCCAGCAGTTACCTGGGACTTAACAATGAGCAGTTCTTC
TRBV6-6,.,TRBJ2-1,15,TRBD2,CASSYGDYSLSEQFF,TGTGCCAGCAGTTACGGGGACTATTCTCTTAGTGAGCAGTTCTTC